This passage covers 20 T cell receptor beta chains from one sample sequenced in a study of CD8+ T cells in alopecia areata. RNA extraction and reverse transcription yielded cDNA as sequencing template. Clones were read by immunoSEQ multiplex PCR, and TCRdb kept only the in-frame ones, dropping some. The data contain about 180,000 clones, just under 60% of them singletons. The source was CD4+ T cells sorted from blood, collected at week 0. Receptors were obtained from a human donor with alopecia areata.

The chain has TRBV29-1 and TRBJ2-7; D possibly corresponds to TRBD1 (6 bases). V shed 7 bases and J shed 5 bases, with 18 bases lying between them. Germline CDR1 SQVTM, CDR2 ANQGSEA. The CDR3 length is 13 residues. The CDR3 coding sequence is TGCAGCGCTGGGGGCCGAGATAGGGACGAGCAGTACTTC. Protein sequence: CSAGGRDRDEQYF.

The V and J genes are TRBV4-2 and TRBJ1-1; D possibly corresponds to TRBD1 (6 bases). The CDR3 extends over 16 amino acids. V was pared by 0 bases and J by 3 bases, with 14 bases between. Germline V gene lookup returns CDR1 LGHNA and CDR2 YNFKEQ. CDR3 loop: CASSQEGTGSYTEAFF. CDR3 DNA sequence: TGTGCCAGCAGCCAAGAAGGTACAGGGAGCTACACTGAAGCTTTCTTT.

The rearrangement joins TRBV27 to TRBJ1-1; D perhaps matches TRBD1 (6 bases). Deletions cut 11 bases from V and 1 base from J, with 14 bases between. This CDR3 comprises 13 residues. From germline, CDR1 is MNHEY and CDR2 SMNVEV (reference sequence). In nucleotides, the CDR3 is TGTGCCGCAGGGGTTAGAGGGAACACTGAAGCTTTCTTT. Its protein product is CAAGVRGNTEAFF.

The genes are TRBV4-2 and TRBJ2-7, with D possibly being TRBD2 (6 bases). Looked up from germline, CDR1 is LGHNA and CDR2 is YNFKEQ. There are 17 residues in the CDR3. V was shortened by 0 bases and J by 6 bases, with 21 bases between the two germline ends. CDR3 in amino acids: CASSQDLGGSAGGEQYF. Here the CDR3 DNA reads TGTGCCAGCAGCCAAGATCTCGGAGGGTCGGCCGGAGGCGAGCAGTACTTC.

The chain uses TRBV28 and TRBJ1-2; TRBD1 matches at 9 bases. This CDR3 is 15 amino acids long. After removal of 5 bases from V and 4 bases from J, the junction contained 8 bases not matched to a gene. CDR1 and CDR2 from the germline V gene are MDHEN and SYDVKM. Here the CDR3 reads CASSVGDRAGYGYTF. DNA of the CDR3: TGTGCCAGCAGTGTAGGGGACAGGGCGGGCTATGGCTACACCTTC.

This clone was recorded many times. The rearrangement joins TRBV7-8 to TRBJ2-1; the D is unclear. Germline CDR1 and CDR2: SGHVS and FQNEAQ. V lost 5 bases to trimming and J lost 0 bases, with 2 bases between them. This CDR3 comprises 12 residues. The CDR3 DNA reads TGTGCCAGCAGCCGCTCCTACAATGAGCAGTTCTTC. Amino acids: CASSRSYNEQFF. Combining the CDR3 with reference TRBV7-8 and TRBJ2-1 gives the whole variable domain GAGVSQSPRYKVAKRGQDVALRCDPISGHVSLFWYQQALGQGPEFLTYFQNEAQLDKSGLPSDRFFAERPEGSVSTLKIQRTQQEDSAVYLCASSRSYNEQFFGPGTRLTVL.

The chain has TRBV2 and TRBJ1-1; D is uncertain. CDR1 SNHLY and CDR2 FYNNEI come from the germline V gene. The ends were cut back, 4 bases at V and 2 bases at J, with 8 bases in the middle. This CDR3 is 13 amino acids long. DNA of the CDR3: TGTGCCAGCAGTGTGCAGGAAAACACTGAAGCTTTCTTT. This sequence encodes CASSVQENTEAFF. The whole variable domain, remainder taken from reference TRBV2 and TRBJ1-1, is EPEVTQTPSHQVTQMGQEVILRCVPISNHLYFYWYRQILGQKVEFLVSFYNNEISEKSEIFDDQFSVERPDGSNFTLKIRSTKLEDSAMYFCASSVQENTEAFFGQGTRLTVV.

The rearrangement joins TRBV29-1 to TRBJ2-5; D possibly corresponds to TRBD1 (5 bases). Per the germline V gene, CDR1 is SQVTM and CDR2 is ANQGSEA. The V and J ends lost 3 bases and 3 bases respectively, with 14 bases between them. The CDR3 is 14 residues long. CDR3 residues: CSVENRLVKETQYF. The CDR3 coding sequence is TGCAGCGTTGAGAACAGGCTGGTCAAAGAGACCCAGTACTTC.

The chain combines TRBV6-5 with TRBJ2-3; D is ambiguous. The CDR3 runs 14 residues. Germline V lookup: CDR1 MNHEY, CDR2 SVGAGI. V gave up 0 bases and J gave up 0 bases, with 4 bases separating them. This CDR3 is CASSYSSSTDTQYF. CDR3 sequence (DNA): TGTGCCAGCAGTTACTCGAGTAGCACAGATACGCAGTATTTT.

A few counts support this clone. The chain uses TRBV7-8 and TRBJ2-1, with D possibly matching TRBD2 (7 bases). Germline V gene data show CDR1 as SGHVS and CDR2 as FQNEAQ. Deletions cut 4 bases from V and 1 base from J, with 23 bases between. This CDR3 has 19 amino acids. CDR3 nucleotide sequence: TGTGCCAGCAGCTCCGTCCATTTCGGGGGGCGAAAATCCTACAATGAGCAGTTCTTC. Its protein is CASSSVHFGGRKSYNEQFF. The full variable domain, its missing parts supplied by reference TRBV7-8 and TRBJ2-1, is GAGVSQSPRYKVAKRGQDVALRCDPISGHVSLFWYQQALGQGPEFLTYFQNEAQLDKSGLPSDRFFAERPEGSVSTLKIQRTQQEDSAVYLCASSSVHFGGRKSYNEQFFGPGTRLTVL.

The gene calls are TRBV2 and TRBJ2-3, with TRBD1 identical over 8 bases. V lost 6 bases to trimming and J lost 0 bases; unmatched junction nucleotides: 5. The CDR3 contains 15 residues. In germline, CDR1 is SNHLY, CDR2 FYNNEI. The CDR3 reads CASSKDRASTDTQYF. In DNA, the CDR3 is TGTGCCAGCAGCAAGGACAGGGCTAGCACAGATACGCAGTATTTT.

The V and J genes are TRBV12-5 and TRBJ2-6; D gene unclear. The CDR3 consists of 14 residues. Between the trimmed V and J ends, which lost 5 bases and 1 base, there was a span of 6 bases. Per germline, CDR1 LGHNT and CDR2 FRNRAP. The CDR3 coding sequence is TGTGCTAGTGGTCAGATATCTGGGGCCAACGTCCTGACTTTC. Translation gives CASGQISGANVLTF.

This chain joins TRBV5-1 and TRBJ2-3; weak D call: TRBD2 (5 bases). Germline lookup yields CDR1 SGHRS and CDR2 YFSETQ. This CDR3 has 15 amino acids. Trimming pared 1 base from V and 0 bases from J, leaving 9 bases between. CDR3 sequence (DNA): TGCGCCAGCAGCTTGCGGGGTATTAGCACAGATACGCAGTATTTT. This translates into CASSLRGISTDTQYF.

The rearrangement uses TRBV29-1 and TRBJ1-4; no clear D gene. The CDR3 covers 12 residues. Per the germline V gene, CDR1 is SQVTM and CDR2 is ANQGSEA. The V gene lost 6 bases and the J gene lost 8 bases, with 13 bases spanning the gap. Here the CDR3 reads CSVLKGGEKLFF. CDR3 nucleotide sequence: TGCAGCGTGTTGAAGGGCGGCGAAAAACTGTTTTTT.

This clone was seen only a few times. The chain carries TRBV6-1 and TRBJ2-3; D is unclear. V gave up 4 bases and J gave up 5 bases, with 10 bases separating them. Germline assignment: CDR1 MNHNS and CDR2 SASEGT. This CDR3 comprises 13 residues. In nucleotides, the CDR3 is TGTGCCAGCAGTGCCGTTGGCAGAGATACGCAGTATTTT. Translated, it gives CASSAVGRDTQYF.

The V call is TRBV29-1, the J call TRBJ1-1; D not certain. Germline loops: CDR1 SQVTM, CDR2 ANQGSEA. The CDR3 is 12 residues long. Trimming pared 5 bases from V and 3 bases from J, leaving 10 bases between. The CDR3 DNA reads as TGCAGCGTTACAGTATTTGACACTGAAGCTTTCTTT. This sequence encodes CSVTVFDTEAFF.

The V call is TRBV6-6, the J call TRBJ2-3; D might be TRBD1 (6 bases). Trimming left V 5 bases short and J 3 bases short, with 9 bases between. The CDR3 length is 13 residues. Per germline, CDR1 MNHNY and CDR2 SVGAGI (reference sequence). The CDR3: CASSHRVTDTQYF. In DNA form, the CDR3 reads TGTGCCAGCAGTCACAGGGTTACAGATACGCAGTATTTT.

The chain combines TRBV20-1 with TRBJ1-1; D uncertain. V was clipped by 3 bases and J by 5 bases, with 4 bases between them. CDR1 DFQATT and CDR2 SNEGSKA come from the germline V gene (reference sequence). The CDR3 has 10 amino acids. CDR3 residues: CSASATEAFF. CDR3 in DNA: TGCAGTGCTAGCGCGACTGAAGCTTTCTTT.

This clone was counted a few times. The chain recombines TRBV10-3 with TRBJ1-1; 9 nucleotides align to TRBD1. The CDR3 runs 13 residues. V dropped 10 bases and J dropped 6; count of bases not matched to a gene: 9. Germline V gene lookup returns CDR1 ENHRY and CDR2 SYGVKD. CDR3 residues: CATGTGPEPEAFF. The CDR3 bases are TGTGCCACAGGGACAGGGCCGGAACCTGAAGCTTTCTTT.

CDR3 nucleotides: TGCGCCAGCAGCTTGGTGACTGACAATGAAGCTTTCTTT. It yields the protein CASSLVTDNEAFF. The chain links TRBV5-1 to TRBJ1-1, with no clear D. Trimming took off 0 bases at V and 7 bases at J, with 10 bases between the two ends. The CDR3 is made up of 13 amino acids. Germline V CDR1 and CDR2: SGHRS, YFSETQ.